Below, one T cell receptor beta chain is given with its context. The data stem from a study of blood T cell repertoires in COVID-19. Background on the study: Sources were T cells, B-cell-depleted T cells, or PBMCs; the material itself was cDNA or gDNA.

Clones were read by immunoSEQ multiplex PCR, and TCRdb kept only the in-frame ones, dropping some. The sample consists of over 250,000 clones, around 90% of them appearing once. Participants had their cohort set by participant-reported clinical history. Sequencing was carried out using PBMCs or T cells enriched from blood (not recorded which). The receptor was isolated from a woman aged 18-29 years who had recovered from COVID-19.

CDR3 sequence reads: CASSPPRGRGYTF. CDR3 DNA: TGTGCCAGCTCACCACCCAGGGGTCGCGGCTACACCTTC. V gene TRBV18 combines with J gene TRBJ1-2, with D perhaps matching TRBD1 (6 bases). The V end was cut by 0 bases, the J end by 8 bases, with 10 bases between. CDR1 and CDR2 (germline): KGHSH, LQKENI. CDR3 length: 13 amino acids.